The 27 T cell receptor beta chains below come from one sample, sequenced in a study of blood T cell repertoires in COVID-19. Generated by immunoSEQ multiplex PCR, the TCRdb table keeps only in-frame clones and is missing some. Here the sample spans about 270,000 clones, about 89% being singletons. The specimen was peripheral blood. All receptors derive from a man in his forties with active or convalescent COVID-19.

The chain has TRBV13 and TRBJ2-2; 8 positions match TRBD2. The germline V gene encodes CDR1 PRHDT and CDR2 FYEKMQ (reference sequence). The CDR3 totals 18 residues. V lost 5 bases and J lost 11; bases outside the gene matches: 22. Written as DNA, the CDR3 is TGTGCCAGCAGCCCCACCCCCGGACTAGCAGAGACACCGGGCGAGCTGTTTTTT. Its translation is CASSPTPGLAETPGELFF.

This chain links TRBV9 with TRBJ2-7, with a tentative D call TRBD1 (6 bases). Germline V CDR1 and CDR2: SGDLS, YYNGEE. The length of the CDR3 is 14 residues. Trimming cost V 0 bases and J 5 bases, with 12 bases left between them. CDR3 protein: CASSVGAGDHEQYF. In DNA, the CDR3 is TGTGCCAGCAGCGTAGGGGCAGGGGACCACGAGCAGTACTTC.

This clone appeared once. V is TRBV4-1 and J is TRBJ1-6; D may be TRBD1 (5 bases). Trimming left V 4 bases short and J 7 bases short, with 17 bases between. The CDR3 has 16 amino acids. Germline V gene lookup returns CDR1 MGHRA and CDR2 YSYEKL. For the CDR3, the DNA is TGCGCCAGCAGCCTAGGGGAGGGGCAGATCAATTCACCCCTCCACTTT. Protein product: CASSLGEGQINSPLHF.

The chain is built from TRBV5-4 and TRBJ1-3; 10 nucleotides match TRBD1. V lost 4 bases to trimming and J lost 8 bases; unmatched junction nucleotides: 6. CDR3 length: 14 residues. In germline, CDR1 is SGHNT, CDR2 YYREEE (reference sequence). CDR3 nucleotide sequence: TGTGCCAGCAGCGGCCGGGACAGGGGAGACACCATATATTTT. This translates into CASSGRDRGDTIYF.

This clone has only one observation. CDR3 residues: CASTFARGEAFF. The CDR3, as DNA: TGTGCCAGCACCTTCGCCCGGGGTGAAGCTTTCTTT. This chain connects TRBV12-3 or TRBV12-4 to TRBJ1-1; no clear D gene. Trimming took off 7 bases at V and 7 bases at J, with 13 bases between the two ends. The CDR3 runs to 12 residues.

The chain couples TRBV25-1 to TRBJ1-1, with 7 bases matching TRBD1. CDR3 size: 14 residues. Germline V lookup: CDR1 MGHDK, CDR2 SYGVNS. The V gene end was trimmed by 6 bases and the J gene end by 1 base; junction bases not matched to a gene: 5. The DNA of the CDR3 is TGTGCCAGCAGCAAGACAGGGCGGAACACTGAAGCTTTCTTT. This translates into CASSKTGRNTEAFF.

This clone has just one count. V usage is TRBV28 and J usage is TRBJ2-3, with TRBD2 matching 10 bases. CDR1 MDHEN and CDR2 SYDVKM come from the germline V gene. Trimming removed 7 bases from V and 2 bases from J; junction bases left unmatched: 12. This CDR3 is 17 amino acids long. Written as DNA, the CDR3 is TGTGCCAGCAAGGGGGTTAGCGGGGGGCTCTTCACAGATACGCAGTATTTT. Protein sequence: CASKGVSGGLFTDTQYF.

CDR3 sequence: CASSRDRGKYGYTF. The CDR3 DNA sequence: TGTGCCAGCAGCCGGGACAGGGGGAAGTATGGCTACACCTTC. The V gene is TRBV7-2, the J gene TRBJ1-2; TRBD1 matches at 11 bases. The V gene's germline CDR1 is SGHTA and CDR2 FQGNSA. J lost 5 bases, V lost 5 bases, and 4 bases had no gene match. The CDR3 sequence is 14 residues long.

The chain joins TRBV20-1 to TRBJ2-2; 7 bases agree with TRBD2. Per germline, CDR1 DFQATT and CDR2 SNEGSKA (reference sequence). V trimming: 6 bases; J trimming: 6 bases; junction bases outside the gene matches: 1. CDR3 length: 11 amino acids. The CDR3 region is CSAGGAGELFF. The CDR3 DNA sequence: TGCAGTGCGGGAGGGGCCGGGGAGCTGTTTTTT.

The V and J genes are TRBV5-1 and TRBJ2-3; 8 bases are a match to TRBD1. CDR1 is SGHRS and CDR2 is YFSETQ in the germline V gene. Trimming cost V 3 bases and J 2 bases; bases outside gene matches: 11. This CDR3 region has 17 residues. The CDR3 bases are TGCGCCAGCAGCTCCCGACAGGGGTTGGCATCCACAGATACGCAGTATTTT. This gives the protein CASSSRQGLASTDTQYF.

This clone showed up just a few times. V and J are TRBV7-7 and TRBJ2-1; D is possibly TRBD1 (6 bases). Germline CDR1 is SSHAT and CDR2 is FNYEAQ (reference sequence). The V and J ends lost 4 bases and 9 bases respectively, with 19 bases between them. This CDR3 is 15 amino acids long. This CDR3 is CASSSGLIVGGEQFF. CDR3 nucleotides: TGTGCCAGCAGCTCCGGCCTCATCGTAGGGGGTGAGCAGTTCTTC.

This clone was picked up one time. CDR3 nucleotides: TGTGCCAGCAATACCCCGGGACAGACCAACACCTTTATCTATGGCTACACCTTC. Encoded protein: CASNTPGQTNTFIYGYTF. The chain carries TRBV2 and TRBJ1-2; 7 bases are a match to TRBD1. The CDR3 runs to 18 residues. The V gene's germline CDR1 is SNHLY and CDR2 FYNNEI. The J segment lost 4 bases and the V segment lost 7 bases, leaving 21 bases of the junction unmatched.

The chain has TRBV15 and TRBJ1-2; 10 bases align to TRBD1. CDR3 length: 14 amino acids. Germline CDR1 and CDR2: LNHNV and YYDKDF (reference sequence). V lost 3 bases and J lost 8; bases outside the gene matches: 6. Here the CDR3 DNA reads TGTGCCACCAGCAGGGACAGGGGGATAGGGGGCTACACCTTC. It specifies CATSRDRGIGGYTF.

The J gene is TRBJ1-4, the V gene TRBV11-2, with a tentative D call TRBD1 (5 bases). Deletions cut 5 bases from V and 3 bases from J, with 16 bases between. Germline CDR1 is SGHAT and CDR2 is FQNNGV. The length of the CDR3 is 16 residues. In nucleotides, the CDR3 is TGTGCCAGCAGCCTAGGGAGCAGGGCGGCTAATGAAAAACTGTTTTTT. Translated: CASSLGSRAANEKLFF.

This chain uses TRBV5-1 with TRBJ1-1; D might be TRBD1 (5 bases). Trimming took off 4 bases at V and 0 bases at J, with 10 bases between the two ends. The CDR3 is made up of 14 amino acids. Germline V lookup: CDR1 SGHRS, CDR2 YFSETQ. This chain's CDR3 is CASSMGRMNTEAFF. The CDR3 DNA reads TGCGCCAGCAGCATGGGGCGGATGAACACTGAAGCTTTCTTT.

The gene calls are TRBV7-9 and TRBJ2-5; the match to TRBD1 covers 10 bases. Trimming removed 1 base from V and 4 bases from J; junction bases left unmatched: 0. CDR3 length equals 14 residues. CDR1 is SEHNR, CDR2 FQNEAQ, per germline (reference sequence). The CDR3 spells CASSLGTGGETQYF. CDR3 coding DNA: TGTGCCAGCAGCTTAGGGACAGGGGGAGAGACCCAGTACTTC.

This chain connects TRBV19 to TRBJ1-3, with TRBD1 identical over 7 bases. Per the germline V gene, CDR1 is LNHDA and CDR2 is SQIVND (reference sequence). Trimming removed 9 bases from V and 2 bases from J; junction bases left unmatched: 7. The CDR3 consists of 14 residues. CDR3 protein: CASDDRVTGNTIYF. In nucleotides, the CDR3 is TGTGCCAGCGATGACAGGGTGACTGGAAACACCATATATTTT.

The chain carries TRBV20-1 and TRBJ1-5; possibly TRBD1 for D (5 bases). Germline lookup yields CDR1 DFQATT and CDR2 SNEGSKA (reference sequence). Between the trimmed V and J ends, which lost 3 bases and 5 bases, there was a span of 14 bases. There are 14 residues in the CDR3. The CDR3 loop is CSASTQGRDQPQHF. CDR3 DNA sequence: TGCAGTGCTAGTACGCAGGGAAGGGATCAGCCCCAGCATTTT.

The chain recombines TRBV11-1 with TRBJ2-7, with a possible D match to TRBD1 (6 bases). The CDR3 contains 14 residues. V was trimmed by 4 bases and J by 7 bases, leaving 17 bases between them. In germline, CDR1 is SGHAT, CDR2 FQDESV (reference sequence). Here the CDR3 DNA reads TGTGCCAGCAGCTCCGAGCTACAGGGAAAGGAGCAGTACTTC. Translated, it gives CASSSELQGKEQYF. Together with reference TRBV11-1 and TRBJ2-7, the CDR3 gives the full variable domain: EAEVAQSPRYKITEKSQAVAFWCDPISGHATLYWYRQILGQGPELLVQFQDESVVDDSQLPKDRFSAERLKGVDSTLKIQPAELGDSAMYLCASSSELQGKEQYFGPGTRLTVT.

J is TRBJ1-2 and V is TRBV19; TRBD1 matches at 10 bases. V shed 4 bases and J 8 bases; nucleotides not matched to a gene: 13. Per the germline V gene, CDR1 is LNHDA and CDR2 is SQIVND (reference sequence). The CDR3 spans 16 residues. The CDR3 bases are TGTGCCAGTAGTAAAAACGCCGACAGGGGGCCACGGGGCTACACCTTC. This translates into CASSKNADRGPRGYTF.

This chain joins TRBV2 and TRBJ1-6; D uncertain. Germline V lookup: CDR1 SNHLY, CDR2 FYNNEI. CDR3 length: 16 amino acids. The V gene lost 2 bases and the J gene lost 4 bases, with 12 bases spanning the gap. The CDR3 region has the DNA TGTGCCAGCAGTGAACAGGCTGGGTCGTATAATTCACCCCTCCACTTT. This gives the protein CASSEQAGSYNSPLHF. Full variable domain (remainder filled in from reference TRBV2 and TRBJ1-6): EPEVTQTPSHQVTQMGQEVILRCVPISNHLYFYWYRQILGQKVEFLVSFYNNEISEKSEIFDDQFSVERPDGSNFTLKIRSTKLEDSAMYFCASSEQAGSYNSPLHFGNGTRLTVT.

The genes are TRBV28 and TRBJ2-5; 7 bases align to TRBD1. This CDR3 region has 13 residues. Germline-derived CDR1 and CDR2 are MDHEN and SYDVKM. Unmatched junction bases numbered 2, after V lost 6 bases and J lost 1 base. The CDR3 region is CASRRDSQETQYF. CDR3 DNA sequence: TGTGCCAGCAGGAGGGACAGCCAAGAGACCCAGTACTTC.

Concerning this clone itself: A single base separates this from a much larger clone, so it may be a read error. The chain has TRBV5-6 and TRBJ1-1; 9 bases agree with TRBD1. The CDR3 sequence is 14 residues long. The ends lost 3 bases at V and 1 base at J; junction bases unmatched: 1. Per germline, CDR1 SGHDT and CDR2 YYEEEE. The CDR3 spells CASSWGQGNTEAFF. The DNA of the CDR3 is TGTGCCAGCAGCTGGGGACAGGGGAACACTGAAGCTTTCTTT.

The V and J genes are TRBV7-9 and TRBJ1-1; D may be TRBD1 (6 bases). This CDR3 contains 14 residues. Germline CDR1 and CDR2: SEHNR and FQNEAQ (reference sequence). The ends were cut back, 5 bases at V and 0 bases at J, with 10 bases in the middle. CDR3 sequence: CASSPGQMNTEAFF. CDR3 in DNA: TGTGCCAGCAGCCCCGGACAGATGAACACTGAAGCTTTCTTT.

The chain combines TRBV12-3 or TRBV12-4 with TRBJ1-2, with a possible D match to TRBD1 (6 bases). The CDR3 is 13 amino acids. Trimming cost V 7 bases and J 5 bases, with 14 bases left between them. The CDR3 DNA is TGTGCCAGCACTCCGACAGGTTTTTATGGCTACACCTTC. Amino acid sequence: CASTPTGFYGYTF.

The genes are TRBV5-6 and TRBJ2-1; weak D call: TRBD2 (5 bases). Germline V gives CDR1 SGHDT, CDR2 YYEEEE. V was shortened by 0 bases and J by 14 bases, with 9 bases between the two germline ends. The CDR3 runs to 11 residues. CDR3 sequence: CASSLGPREFF. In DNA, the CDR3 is TGTGCCAGCAGCTTGGGCCCGCGGGAGTTCTTC.

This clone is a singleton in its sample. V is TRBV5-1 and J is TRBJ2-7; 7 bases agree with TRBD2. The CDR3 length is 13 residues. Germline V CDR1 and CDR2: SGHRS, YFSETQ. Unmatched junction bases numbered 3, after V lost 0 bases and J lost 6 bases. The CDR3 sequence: CASSLGEGGEQYF. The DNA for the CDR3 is TGCGCCAGCAGCTTGGGGGAGGGAGGCGAGCAGTACTTC. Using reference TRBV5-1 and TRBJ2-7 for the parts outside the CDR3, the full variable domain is KAGVTQTPRYLIKTRGQQVTLSCSPISGHRSVSWYQQTPGQGLQFLFEYFSETQRNKGNFPGRFSGRQFSNSRSEMNVSTLELGDSALYLCASSLGEGGEQYFGPGTRLTVT.